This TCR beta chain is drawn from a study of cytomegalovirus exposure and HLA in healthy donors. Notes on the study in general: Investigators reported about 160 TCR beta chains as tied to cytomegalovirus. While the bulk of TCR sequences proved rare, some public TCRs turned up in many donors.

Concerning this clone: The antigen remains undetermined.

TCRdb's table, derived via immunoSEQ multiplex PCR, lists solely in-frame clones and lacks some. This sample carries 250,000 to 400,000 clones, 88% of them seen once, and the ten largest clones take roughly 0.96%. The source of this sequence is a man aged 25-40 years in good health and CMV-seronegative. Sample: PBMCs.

The DNA for the CDR3 is TGTGCCAGCAGTCGACAGGGGGAGACTGGAAACACCATATATTTT. Protein sequence: CASSRQGETGNTIYF. This rearrangement joins TRBV6-1 to TRBJ1-3; TRBD1 matches at 9 bases. The J segment lost 2 bases and the V segment lost 5 bases, leaving 4 bases of the junction unmatched. The CDR3 length is 15 residues. Germline CDR1 reads MNHNS; CDR2 reads SASEGT.